These T cell receptor beta chains were read from a single sample in a study of cytomegalovirus exposure and HLA in healthy donors. Profiled with immunoSEQ multiplex PCR; TCRdb holds only in-frame clones, not every one. The top ten hold about 1.2% of the sample, which has approximately 170,000 clones, roughly 88% seen once. Sample: PBMCs. The receptors derive from a boy aged 2 to 10 in good health and CMV-seronegative. Both conserved end residues are part of each CDR3. The D gene is left open where the match is weak.

d_gene	v_gene	j_gene	CDR3aa	CDR3nt
-	TRBV2	TRBJ1-5	CASKGQGNQPQHF	TGTGCCAGCAAAGGGCAGGGTAATCAGCCCCAGCATTTT
-	TRBV5-8	TRBJ2-7	CASSRDSIDEQYF	TGTGCCAGCAGCCGGGATTCAATTGACGAGCAGTACTTC
-	TRBV12-5	TRBJ1-4	CASGLGDGGGATNEKLFF	TGTGCTAGTGGTTTGGGGGACGGGGGTGGAGCAACTAATGAAAAACTGTTTTTT
TRBD1	TRBV30	TRBJ1-5	CAWNPTGADQPQHF	TGTGCCTGGAATCCGACAGGGGCGGATCAGCCCCAGCATTTT
TRBD1	TRBV6-5	TRBJ1-5	CASREGQGDQPQHF	TGTGCCAGCAGGGAGGGACAGGGAGATCAGCCCCAGCATTTT
-	TRBV21-1	TRBJ1-4	CTSIPGGTTWKLFF	TGTACCAGCATCCCGGGAGGGACGACTTGGAAACTGTTTTTT
-	TRBV4-3	TRBJ2-1	CASSQEVQIYNEQFF	TGCGCCAGCAGCCAAGAGGTACAGATATACAATGAGCAGTTCTTC
TRBD2	TRBV2	TRBJ2-2	CASSVTAGGAGELFF	TGTGCCAGCAGTGTGACAGCGGGAGGAGCCGGGGAGCTGTTTTTT
TRBD1	TRBV7-9	TRBJ1-2	CASSSGTGGAAGSGYTF	TGTGCCAGCAGCTCAGGGACAGGGGGCGCGGCGGGGTCCGGCTACACCTTC
-	TRBV5-6	TRBJ2-7	CASSLSRLNFEQYF	TGTGCCAGCAGCTTGTCGAGATTGAATTTCGAGCAGTACTTC
-	TRBV19	TRBJ1-1	CAGRLPEGNTEAFF	TGTGCCGGCCGACTACCCGAAGGGAACACTGAAGCTTTCTTT